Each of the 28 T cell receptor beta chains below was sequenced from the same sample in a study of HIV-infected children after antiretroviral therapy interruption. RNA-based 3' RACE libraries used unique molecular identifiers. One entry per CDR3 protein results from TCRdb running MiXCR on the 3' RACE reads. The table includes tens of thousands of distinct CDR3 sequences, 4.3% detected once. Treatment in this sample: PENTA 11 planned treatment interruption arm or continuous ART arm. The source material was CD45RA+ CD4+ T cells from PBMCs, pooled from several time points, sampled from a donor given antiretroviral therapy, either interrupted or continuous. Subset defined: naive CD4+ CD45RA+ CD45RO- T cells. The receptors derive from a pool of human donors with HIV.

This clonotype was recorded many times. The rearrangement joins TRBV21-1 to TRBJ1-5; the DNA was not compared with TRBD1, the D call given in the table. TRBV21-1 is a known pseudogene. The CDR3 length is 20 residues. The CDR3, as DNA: TGTGCCAGCAGCAATCGTGGGTCCTGGCAGGACAAAGCTAGCAATCAGCCCCAGCATTTT. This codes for CASSNRGSWQDKASNQPQHF.

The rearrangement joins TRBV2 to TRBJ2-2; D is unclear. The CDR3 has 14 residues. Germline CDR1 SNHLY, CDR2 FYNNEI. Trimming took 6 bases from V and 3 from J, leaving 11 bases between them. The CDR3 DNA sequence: TGTGCCAGCAGGGACGAGGTGCACACCGGGGAGCTGTTTTTT. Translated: CASRDEVHTGELFF.

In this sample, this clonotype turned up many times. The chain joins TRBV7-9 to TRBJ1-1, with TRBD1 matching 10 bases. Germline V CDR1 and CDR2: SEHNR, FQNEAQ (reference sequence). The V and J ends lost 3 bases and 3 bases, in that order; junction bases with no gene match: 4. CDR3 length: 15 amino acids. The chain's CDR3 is CASSFTDRGDTEAFF. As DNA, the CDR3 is TGTGCCAGCAGCTTTACGGACAGGGGGGACACTGAAGCTTTCTTT.

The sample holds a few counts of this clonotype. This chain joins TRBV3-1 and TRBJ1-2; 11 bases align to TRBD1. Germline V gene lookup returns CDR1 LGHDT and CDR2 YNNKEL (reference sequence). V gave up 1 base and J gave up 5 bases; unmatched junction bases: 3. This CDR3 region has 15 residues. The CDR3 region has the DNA TGTGCCAGCAGCCAAGCAGGACAGGGGGCTTATGGCTACACCTTC. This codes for CASSQAGQGAYGYTF.

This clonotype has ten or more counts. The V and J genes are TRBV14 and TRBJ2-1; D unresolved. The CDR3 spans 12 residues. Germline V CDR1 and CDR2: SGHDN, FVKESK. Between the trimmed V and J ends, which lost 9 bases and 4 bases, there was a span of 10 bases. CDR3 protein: CARSREYNEQFF. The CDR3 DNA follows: TGTGCCAGGTCGAGAGAGTACAATGAGCAGTTCTTC.

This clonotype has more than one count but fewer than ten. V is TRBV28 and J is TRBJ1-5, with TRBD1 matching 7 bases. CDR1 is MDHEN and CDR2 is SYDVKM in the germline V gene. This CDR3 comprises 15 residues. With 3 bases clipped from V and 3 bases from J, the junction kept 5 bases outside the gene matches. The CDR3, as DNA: TGTGCCAGCAGTTTCGACGACAGGGACAATCAGCCCCAGCATTTT. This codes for CASSFDDRDNQPQHF.

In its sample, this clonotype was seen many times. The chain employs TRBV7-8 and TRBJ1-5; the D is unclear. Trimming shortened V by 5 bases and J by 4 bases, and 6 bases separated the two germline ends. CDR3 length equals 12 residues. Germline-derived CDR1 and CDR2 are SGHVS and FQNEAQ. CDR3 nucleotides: TGTGCCAGCAGCCCTATGAATCAGCCCCAGCATTTT. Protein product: CASSPMNQPQHF.

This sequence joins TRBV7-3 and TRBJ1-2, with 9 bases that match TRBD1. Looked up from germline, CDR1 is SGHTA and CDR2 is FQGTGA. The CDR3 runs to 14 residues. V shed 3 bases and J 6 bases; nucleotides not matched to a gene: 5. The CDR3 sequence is CASSLGGTGHGYTF. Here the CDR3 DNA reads TGTGCCAGCAGCTTGGGGGGGACAGGGCATGGCTACACCTTC. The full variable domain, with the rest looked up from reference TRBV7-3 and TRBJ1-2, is GAGVSQTPSNKVTEKGKYVELRCDPISGHTALYWYRQSLGQGPEFLIYFQGTGAADDSGLPNDRFFAVRPEGSVSTLKIQRTERGDSAVYLCASSLGGTGHGYTFGSGTRLTVV.

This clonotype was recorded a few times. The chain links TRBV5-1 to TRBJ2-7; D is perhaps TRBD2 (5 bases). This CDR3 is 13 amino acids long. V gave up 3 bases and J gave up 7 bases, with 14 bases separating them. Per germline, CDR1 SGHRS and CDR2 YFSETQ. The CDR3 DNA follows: TGCGCCAGCAGCTCAAGGGAGATGCGGGAGCAGTACTTC. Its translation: CASSSREMREQYF. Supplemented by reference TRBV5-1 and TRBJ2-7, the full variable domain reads KAGVTQTPRYLIKTRGQQVTLSCSPISGHRSVSWYQQTPGQGLQFLFEYFSETQRNKGNFPGRFSGRQFSNSRSEMNVSTLELGDSALYLCASSSREMREQYFGPGTRLTVT.

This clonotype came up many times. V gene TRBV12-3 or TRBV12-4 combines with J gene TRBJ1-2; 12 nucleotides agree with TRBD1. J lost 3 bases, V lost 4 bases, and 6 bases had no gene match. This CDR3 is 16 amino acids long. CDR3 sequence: CASSSRGTGGHYGYTF. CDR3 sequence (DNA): TGTGCCAGCAGTTCTCGCGGGACAGGGGGCCACTATGGCTACACCTTC.

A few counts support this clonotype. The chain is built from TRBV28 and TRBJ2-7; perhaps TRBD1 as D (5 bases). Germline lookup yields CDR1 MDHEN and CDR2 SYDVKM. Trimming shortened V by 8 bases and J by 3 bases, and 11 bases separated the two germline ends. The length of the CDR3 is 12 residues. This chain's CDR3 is CASGQGDYEQYF. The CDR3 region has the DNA TGTGCCAGCGGCCAGGGCGACTACGAGCAGTACTTC.

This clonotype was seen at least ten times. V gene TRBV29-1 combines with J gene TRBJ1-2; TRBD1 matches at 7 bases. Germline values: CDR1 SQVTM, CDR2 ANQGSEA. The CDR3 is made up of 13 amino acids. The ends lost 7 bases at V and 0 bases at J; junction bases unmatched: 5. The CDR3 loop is CSAGGQSNYGYTF. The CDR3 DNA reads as TGCAGCGCTGGGGGACAGTCTAACTATGGCTACACCTTC. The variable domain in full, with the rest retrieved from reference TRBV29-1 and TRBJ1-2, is SAVISQKPSRDICQRGTSLTIQCQVDSQVTMMFWYRQQPGQSLTLIATANQGSEATYESGFVIDKFPISRPNLTFSTLTVSNMSPEDSSIYLCSAGGQSNYGYTFGSGTRLTVV.

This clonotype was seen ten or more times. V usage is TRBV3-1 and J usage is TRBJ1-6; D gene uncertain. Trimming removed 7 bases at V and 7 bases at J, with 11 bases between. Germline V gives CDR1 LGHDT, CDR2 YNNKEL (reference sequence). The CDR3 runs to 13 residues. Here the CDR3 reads CASTPSWNSPLHF. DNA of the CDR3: TGTGCCAGCACTCCGAGTTGGAATTCACCCCTCCACTTT.

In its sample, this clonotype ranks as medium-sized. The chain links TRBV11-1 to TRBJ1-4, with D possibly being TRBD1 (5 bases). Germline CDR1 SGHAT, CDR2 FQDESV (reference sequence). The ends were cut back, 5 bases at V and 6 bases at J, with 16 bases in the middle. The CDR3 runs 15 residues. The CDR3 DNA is TGTGCCAGCAGCCTCGGGACTCTTGAGGATGAAAAACTGTTTTTT. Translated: CASSLGTLEDEKLFF.

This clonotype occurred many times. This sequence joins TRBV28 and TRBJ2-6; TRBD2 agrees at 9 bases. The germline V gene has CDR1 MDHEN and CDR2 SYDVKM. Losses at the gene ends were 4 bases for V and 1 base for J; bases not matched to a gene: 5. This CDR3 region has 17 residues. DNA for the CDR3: TGTGCCAGCAGTTGGCGGGGGGGCCGGTCTGGGGCCAACGTCCTGACTTTC. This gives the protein CASSWRGGRSGANVLTF.

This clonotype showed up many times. CDR3 protein: CASRSRDREAFF. DNA for the CDR3: TGTGCCAGCAGGTCCCGGGACAGGGAAGCTTTCTTT. The chain combines TRBV12-3 or TRBV12-4 with TRBJ1-1; 8 positions match TRBD1. This CDR3 region has 12 residues. Trimming cost V 6 bases and J 8 bases; bases outside gene matches: 5.

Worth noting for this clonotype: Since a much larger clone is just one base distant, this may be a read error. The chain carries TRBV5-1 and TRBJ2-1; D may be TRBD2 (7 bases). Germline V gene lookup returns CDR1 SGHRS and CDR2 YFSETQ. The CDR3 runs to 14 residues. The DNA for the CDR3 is TGCGCCTGCAGCTTGGCGAGGGGGGGCAATGAGCAGTTCTTC. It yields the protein CACSLARGGNEQFF.

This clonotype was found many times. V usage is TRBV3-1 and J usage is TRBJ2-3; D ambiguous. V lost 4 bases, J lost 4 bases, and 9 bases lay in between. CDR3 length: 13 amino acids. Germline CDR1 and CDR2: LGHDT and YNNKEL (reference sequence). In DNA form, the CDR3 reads TGTGCCAGCAGCCGTTCCTCCTCAGATACGCAGTATTTT. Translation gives CASSRSSSDTQYF.

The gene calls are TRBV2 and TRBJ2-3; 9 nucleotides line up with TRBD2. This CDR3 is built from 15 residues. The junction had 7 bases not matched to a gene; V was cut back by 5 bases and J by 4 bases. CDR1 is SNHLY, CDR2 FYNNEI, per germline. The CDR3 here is CASSPPSGKSDTQYF. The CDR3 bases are TGTGCCAGCAGTCCCCCTAGCGGGAAGTCAGATACGCAGTATTTT.

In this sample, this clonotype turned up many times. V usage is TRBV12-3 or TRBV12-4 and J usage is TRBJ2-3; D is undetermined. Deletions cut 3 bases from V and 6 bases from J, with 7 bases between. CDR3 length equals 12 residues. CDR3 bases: TGTGCCAGCAGTTTTCGTAGGGATACGCAGTATTTT. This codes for CASSFRRDTQYF.

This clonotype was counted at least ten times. The CDR3 protein is CASSLTVETQYF. The CDR3 DNA is TGTGCCAGCAGTCTGACAGTCGAGACCCAGTACTTC. The chain recombines TRBV12-3 or TRBV12-4 with TRBJ2-5, with D possibly being TRBD1 (5 bases). V lost 5 bases and J lost 5, with 9 bases in between. CDR3 length equals 12 residues.

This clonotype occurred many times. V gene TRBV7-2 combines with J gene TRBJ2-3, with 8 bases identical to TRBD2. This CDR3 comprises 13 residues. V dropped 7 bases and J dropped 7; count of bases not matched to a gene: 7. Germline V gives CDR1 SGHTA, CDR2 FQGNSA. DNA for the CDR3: TGTGCCAGCACCGGGACTAGAATTTATACGCAGTATTTT. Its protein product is CASTGTRIYTQYF.

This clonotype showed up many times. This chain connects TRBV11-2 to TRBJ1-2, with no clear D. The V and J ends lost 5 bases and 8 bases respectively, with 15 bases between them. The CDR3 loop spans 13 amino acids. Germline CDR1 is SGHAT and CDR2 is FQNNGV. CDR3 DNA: TGTGCCAGCAGCCGAGAAGGGCCCACGGGCTACACCTTC. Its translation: CASSREGPTGYTF. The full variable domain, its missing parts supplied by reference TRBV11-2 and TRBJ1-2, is EAGVAQSPRYKIIEKRQSVAFWCNPISGHATLYWYQQILGQGPKLLIQFQNNGVVDDSQLPKDRFSAERLKGVDSTLKIQPAKLEDSAVYLCASSREGPTGYTFGSGTRLTVV.

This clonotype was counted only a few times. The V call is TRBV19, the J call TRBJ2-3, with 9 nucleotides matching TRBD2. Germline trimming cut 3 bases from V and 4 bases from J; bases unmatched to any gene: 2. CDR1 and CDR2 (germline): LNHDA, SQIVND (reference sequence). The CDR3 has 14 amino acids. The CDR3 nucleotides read TGTGCCAGTAGTATCAGACTAGCGGCAGATACGCAGTATTTT. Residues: CASSIRLAADTQYF.

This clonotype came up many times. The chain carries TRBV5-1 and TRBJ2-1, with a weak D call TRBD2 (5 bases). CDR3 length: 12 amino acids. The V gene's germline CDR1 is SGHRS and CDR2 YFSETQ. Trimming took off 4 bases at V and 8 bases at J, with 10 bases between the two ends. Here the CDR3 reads CASSIGLDEQFF. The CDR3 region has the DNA TGCGCCAGCAGCATTGGACTGGATGAGCAGTTCTTC.

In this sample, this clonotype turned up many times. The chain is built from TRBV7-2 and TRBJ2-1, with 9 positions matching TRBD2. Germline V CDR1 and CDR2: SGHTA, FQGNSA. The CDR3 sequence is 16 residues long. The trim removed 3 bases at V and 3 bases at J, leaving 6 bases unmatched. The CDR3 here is CASSLLAGHLYNEQFF. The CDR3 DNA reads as TGTGCCAGCAGCTTGCTAGCGGGGCACCTCTACAATGAGCAGTTCTTC.

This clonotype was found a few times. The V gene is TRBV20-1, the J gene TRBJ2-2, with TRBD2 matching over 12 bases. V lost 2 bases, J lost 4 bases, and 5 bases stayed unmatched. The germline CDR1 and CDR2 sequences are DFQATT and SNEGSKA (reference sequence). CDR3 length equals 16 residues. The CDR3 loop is CSARPGLAGSTGELFF. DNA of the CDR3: TGCAGTGCTAGACCAGGACTAGCGGGGTCCACCGGGGAGCTGTTTTTT.

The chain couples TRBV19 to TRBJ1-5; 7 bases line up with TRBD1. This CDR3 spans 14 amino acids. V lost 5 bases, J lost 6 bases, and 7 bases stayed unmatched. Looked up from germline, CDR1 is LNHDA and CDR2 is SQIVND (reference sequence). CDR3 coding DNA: TGTGCCAGTAGTCGCCGGGAGGGGGCTCAGCCCCAGCATTTT. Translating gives CASSRREGAQPQHF.